The 4 T cell receptor beta chains in this list originate from one sample, sequenced in a study of CD8+ T cells in alopecia areata. Reverse transcription of extracted RNA yielded cDNA, which provided the sequencing template. The method was immunoSEQ multiplex PCR; TCRdb's version includes in-frame clones alone and lacks a portion of them. The table includes around 86,000 clones, more than 65% detected once. Sample treatment: oral pan-JAK inhibitor, 5-10 mg twice daily. This specimen consisted of CD8+ T cells sorted from blood, obtained at week 44, from a patient treated with tofacitinib. All receptors come from a human donor with alopecia areata.

J is TRBJ1-2 and V is TRBV23-1; D gene unclear. TRBV23-1 is treated as an ORF (open reading frame) with a function not yet certain. The CDR3 length is 15 residues. Trimming pared 0 bases from V and 3 bases from J, leaving 11 bases between. The CDR3 protein is CASSQSEGSDYGYTF. The DNA of the CDR3 is TGCGCCAGCAGTCAATCGGAGGGATCGGACTATGGCTACACCTTC.

This clone was detected once. The chain has TRBV4-3 and TRBJ2-1; possible D gene TRBD2, 5 bases. This CDR3 contains 13 residues. In germline, CDR1 is LGHNA, CDR2 YSLEER. V was clipped by 0 bases and J by 10 bases, with 10 bases between them. CDR3: CASSQDASGEQFF. The CDR3 region has the DNA TGCGCCAGCAGCCAAGATGCGAGCGGAGAGCAGTTCTTC.

This chain connects TRBV7-6 to TRBJ2-5; TRBD1 matches at 8 bases. The J segment lost 8 bases and the V segment lost 3 bases, leaving 14 bases of the junction unmatched. The CDR3 is 16 amino acids. The V gene's germline CDR1 is SGHVS and CDR2 FNYEAQ. The CDR3 here is CASSLRPGQGGGTQYF. As DNA, the CDR3 is TGTGCCAGCAGCTTGCGCCCCGGACAGGGTGGGGGCACCCAGTACTTC.

Many counts were recorded for this clone. The V call is TRBV27, the J call TRBJ2-5; D uncertain. This CDR3 spans 14 amino acids. CDR1 and CDR2 from the germline V gene are MNHEY and SMNVEV (reference sequence). The V gene lost 2 bases and the J gene lost 5 bases, with 12 bases spanning the gap. CDR3 in DNA: TGTGCCAGCAGTTTAGTCGGCCGGGTGGAGACCCAGTACTTC. It codes for CASSLVGRVETQYF.